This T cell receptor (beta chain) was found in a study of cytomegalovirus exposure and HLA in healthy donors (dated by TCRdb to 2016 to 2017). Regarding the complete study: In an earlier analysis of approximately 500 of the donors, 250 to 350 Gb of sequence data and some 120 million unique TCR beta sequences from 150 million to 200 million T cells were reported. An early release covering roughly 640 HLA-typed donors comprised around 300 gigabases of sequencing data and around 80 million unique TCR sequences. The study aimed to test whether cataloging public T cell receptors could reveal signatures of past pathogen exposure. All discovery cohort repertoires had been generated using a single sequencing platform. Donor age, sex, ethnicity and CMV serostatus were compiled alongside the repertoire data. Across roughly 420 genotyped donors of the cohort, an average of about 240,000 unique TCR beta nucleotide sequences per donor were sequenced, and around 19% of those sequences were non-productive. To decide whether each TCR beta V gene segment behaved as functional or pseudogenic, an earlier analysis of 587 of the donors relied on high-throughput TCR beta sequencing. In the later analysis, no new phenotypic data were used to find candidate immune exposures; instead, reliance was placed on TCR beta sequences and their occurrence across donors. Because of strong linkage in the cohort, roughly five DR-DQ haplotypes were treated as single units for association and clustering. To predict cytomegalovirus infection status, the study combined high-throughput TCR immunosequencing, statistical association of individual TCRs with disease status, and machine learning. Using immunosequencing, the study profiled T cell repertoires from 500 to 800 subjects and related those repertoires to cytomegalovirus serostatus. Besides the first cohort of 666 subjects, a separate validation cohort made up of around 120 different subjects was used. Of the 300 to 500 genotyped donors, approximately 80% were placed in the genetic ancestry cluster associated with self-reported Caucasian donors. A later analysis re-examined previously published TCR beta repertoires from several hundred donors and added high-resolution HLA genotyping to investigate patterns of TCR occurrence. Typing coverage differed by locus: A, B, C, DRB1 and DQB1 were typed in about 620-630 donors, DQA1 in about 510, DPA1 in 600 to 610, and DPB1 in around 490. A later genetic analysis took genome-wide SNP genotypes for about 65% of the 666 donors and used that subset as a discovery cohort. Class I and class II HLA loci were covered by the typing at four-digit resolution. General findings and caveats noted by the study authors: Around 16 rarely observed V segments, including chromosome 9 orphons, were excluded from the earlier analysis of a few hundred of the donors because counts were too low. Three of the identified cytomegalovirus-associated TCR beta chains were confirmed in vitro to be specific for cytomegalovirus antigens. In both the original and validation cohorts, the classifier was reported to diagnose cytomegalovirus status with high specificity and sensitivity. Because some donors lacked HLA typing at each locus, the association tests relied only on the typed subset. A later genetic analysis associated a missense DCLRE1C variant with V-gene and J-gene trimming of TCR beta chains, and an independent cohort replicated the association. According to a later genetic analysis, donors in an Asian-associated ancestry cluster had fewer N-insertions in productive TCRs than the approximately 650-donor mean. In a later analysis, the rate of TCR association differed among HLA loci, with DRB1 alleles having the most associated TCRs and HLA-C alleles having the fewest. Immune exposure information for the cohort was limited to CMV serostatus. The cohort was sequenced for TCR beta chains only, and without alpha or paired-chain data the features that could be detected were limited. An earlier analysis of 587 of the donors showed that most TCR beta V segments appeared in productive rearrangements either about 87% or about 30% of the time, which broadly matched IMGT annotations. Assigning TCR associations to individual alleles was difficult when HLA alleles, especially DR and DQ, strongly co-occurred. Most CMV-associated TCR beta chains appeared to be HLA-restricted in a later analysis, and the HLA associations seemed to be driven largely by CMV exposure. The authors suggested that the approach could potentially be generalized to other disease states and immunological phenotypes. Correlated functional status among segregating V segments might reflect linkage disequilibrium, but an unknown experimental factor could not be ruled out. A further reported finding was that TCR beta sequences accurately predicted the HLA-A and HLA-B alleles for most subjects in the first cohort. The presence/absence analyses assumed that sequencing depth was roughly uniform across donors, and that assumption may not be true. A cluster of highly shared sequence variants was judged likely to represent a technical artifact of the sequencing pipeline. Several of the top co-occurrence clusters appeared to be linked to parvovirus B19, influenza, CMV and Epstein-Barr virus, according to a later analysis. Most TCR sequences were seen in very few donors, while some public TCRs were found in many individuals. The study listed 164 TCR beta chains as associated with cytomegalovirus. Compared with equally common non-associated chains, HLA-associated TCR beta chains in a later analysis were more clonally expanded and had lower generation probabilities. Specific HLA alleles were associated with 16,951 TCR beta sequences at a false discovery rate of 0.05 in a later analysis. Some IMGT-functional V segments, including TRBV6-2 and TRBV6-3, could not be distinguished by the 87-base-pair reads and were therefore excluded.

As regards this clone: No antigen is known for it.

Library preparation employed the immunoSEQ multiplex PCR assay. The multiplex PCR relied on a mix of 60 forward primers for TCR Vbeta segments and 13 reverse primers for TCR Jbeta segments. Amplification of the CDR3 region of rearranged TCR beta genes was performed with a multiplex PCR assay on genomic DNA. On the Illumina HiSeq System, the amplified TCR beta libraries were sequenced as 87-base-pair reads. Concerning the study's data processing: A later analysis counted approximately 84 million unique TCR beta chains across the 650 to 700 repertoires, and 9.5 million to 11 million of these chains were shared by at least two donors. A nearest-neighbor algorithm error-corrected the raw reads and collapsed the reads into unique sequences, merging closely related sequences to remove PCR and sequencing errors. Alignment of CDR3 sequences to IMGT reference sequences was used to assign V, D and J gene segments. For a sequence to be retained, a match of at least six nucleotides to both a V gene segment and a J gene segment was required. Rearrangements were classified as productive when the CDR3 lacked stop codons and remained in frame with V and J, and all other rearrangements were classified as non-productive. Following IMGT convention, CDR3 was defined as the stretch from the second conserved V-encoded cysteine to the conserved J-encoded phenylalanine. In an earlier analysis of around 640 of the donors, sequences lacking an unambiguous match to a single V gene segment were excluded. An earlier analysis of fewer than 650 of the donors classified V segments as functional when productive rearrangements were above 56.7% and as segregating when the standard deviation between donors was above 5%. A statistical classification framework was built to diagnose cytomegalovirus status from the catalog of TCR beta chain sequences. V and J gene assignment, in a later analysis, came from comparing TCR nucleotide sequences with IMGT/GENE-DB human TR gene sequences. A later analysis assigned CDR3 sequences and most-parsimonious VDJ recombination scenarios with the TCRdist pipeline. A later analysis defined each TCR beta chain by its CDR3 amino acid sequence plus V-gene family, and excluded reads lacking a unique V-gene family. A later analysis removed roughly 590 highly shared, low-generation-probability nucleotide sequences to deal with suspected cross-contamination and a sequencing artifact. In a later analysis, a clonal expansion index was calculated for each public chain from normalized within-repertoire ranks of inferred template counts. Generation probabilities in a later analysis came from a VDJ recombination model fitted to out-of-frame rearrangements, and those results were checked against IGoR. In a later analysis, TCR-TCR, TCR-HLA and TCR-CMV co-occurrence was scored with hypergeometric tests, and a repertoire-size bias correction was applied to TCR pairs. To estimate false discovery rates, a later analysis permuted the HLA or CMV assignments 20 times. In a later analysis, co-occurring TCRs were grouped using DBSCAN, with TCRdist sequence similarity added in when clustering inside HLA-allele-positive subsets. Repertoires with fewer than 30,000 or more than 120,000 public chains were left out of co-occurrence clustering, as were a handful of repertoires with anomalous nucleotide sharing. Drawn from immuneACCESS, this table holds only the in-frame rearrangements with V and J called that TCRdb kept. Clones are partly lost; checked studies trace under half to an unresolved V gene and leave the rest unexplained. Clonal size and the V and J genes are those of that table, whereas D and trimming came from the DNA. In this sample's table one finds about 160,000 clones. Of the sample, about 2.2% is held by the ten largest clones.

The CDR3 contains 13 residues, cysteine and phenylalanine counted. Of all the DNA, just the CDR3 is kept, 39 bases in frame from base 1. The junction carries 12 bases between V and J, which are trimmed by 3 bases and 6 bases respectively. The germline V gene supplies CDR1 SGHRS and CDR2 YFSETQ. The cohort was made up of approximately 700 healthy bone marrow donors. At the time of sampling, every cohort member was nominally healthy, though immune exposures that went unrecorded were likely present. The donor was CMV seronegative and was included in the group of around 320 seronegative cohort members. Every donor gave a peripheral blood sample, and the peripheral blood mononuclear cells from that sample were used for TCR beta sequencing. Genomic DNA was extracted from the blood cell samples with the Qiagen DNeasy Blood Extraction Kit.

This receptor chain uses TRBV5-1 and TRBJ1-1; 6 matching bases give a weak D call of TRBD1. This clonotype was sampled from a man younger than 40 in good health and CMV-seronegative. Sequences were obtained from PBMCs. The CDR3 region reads CASSSNTGSEAFF. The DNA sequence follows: TGCGCCAGCAGCTCAAATACAGGGTCTGAAGCTTTCTTT.